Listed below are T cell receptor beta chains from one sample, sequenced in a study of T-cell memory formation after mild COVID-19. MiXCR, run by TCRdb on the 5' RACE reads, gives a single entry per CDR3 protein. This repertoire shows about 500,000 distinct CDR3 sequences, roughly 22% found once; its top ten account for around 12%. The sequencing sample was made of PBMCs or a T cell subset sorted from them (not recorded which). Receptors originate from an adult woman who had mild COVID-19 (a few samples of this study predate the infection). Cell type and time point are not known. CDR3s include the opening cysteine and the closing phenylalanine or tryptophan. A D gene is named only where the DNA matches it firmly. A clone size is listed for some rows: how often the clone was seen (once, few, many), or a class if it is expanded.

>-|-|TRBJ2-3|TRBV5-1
TGCGCCAGCAGCCTCCTGGGCCCTCAGCGTCCCGAAGATACGCAGTATTTT
CASSLLGPQRPEDTQYF
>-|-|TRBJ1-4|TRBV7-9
TGTGCCAGCAGTCCCAGGGAGGGAGATGAAAAACTGTTTTTT
CASSPREGDEKLFF
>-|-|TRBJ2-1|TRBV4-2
TGTGCCAGCAGCCATCACTCGGGAGATCCCTACAATGAGCAGTTCTTC
CASSHHSGDPYNEQFF
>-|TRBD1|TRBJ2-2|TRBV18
TGTGCCAGCTCACCACCGCAGGGGGCGAACACCGGGGAGCTGTTTTTT
CASSPPQGANTGELFF
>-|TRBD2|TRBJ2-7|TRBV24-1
TGTGCCACCAGTGATGCGGGACTAGCGGGAGGAGAGCAGTACTTC
CATSDAGLAGGEQYF
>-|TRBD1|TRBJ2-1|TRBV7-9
TGTGCCAGCAGCATACAGGGGAATGGCTACAATGAGCAGTTCTTC
CASSIQGNGYNEQFF
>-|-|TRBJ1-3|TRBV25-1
TGTGCCAGCAGTGAATATCCCCCTCAACCCTCTGGAAACACCATATATTTT
CASSEYPPQPSGNTIYF
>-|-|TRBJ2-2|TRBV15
TGTGCCACCAGCCCCAACGAGCCGAACACCGGGGAGCTGTTTTTT
CATSPNEPNTGELFF
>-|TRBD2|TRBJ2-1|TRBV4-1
TGCGCCAGCAGCCTTCGACTAGCGGGGGGGCCGGATTCTGAGCAGTTCTTC
CASSLRLAGGPDSEQFF
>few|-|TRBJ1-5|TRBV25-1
TGTGCCAGCAGTGCCTCCGGGACCACTAGCAATCAGCCCCAGCATTTT
CASSASGTTSNQPQHF
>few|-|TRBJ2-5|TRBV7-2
TGTGCCAGCAGCTTAGGTGGGAGGCACTCAGAGACCCAGTACTTC
CASSLGGRHSETQYF
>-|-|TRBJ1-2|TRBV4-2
TGTGCCAGCAGCCCATTAGTAGCTAACTATGGCTACACCTTC
CASSPLVANYGYTF
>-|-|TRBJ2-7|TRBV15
TGTGCCACCAGCAGAGATTCCAGGTACGAGCAGTACTTC
CATSRDSRYEQYF
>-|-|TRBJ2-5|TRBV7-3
TGTGCCAGCAGCGCAGGGGCGGAGGAGACCCAGTACTTC
CASSAGAEETQYF
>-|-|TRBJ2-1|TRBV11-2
TGTGCCAGCAGCTTAGTCGAGAGCTTACAGTCCTACAATGAGCAGTTCTTC
CASSLVESLQSYNEQFF
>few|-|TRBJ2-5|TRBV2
TGTGCCAGCGGGGAGGCGGGCCAGTACTTC
CASGEAGQYF
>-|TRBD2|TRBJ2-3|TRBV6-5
TGTGCCAGCAGATCAACTAGCGGGGGGGCGGATACGCAGTATTTT
CASRSTSGGADTQYF
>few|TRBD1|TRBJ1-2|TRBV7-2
TGTGCCAGCAGCTTACAAGGACAGGGGGCTAATGGCTACACCTTC
CASSLQGQGANGYTF
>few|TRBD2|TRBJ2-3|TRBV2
TGTGCCAGCAGAGAAGTTAGCGGGAACACAGATACGCAGTATTTT
CASREVSGNTDTQYF
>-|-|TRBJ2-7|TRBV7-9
TGTGCCAGCAGCCCGCGTACGGCAGCCTACGAGCAGTACTTC
CASSPRTAAYEQYF
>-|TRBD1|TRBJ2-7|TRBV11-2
TGTGCCAGCAGCCCCGTCACAGGGGGCGTCTACGAGCAGTACTTC
CASSPVTGGVYEQYF
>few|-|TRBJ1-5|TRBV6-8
TGTGCCAGCAGCCCCGCGGCCGGTCAGCCCCAGCATTTT
CASSPAAGQPQHF
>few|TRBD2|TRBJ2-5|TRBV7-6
TGTGCCAGCTCCCTAGGGGCTAGCGGGGGTCGAGAGACCCAGTACTTC
CASSLGASGGRETQYF
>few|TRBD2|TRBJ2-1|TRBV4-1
TGCGCCAGCAGCCTTGGACTAGCGGGGGGGGCGATTGGTAATGAGCAGTTCTTC
CASSLGLAGGAIGNEQFF
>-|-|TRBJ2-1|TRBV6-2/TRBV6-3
TGTGCCAGCAGTGGTAGGGACCCTGGCTCCTACAATGAGCAGTTCTTC
CASSGRDPGSYNEQFF
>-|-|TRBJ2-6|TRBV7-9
TGTGCCAGCAGCTTAGTGGGCCGTTACTCTGGGGCCAACGTCCTGACTTTC
CASSLVGRYSGANVLTF
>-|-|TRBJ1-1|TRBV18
TGTGCCAGCTCGACAAGGGGAAGGGGCACTGAAGCTTTCTTT
CASSTRGRGTEAFF
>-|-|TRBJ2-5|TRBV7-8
TGTGCCAGCAGCTTTCTTCGAGGGGCAGAGACCCAGTACTTC
CASSFLRGAETQYF
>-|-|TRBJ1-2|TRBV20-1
TGCAGTGCTAGGGACACAGGGCCGGACTATGGCTACACCTTC
CSARDTGPDYGYTF
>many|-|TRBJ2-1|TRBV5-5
TGTGCCAGCAGCGGACCGCCCGGGAATGAGCAGTTCTTC
CASSGPPGNEQFF
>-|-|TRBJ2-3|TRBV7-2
TGTGCCAGCTCCCCGGACGCGCAAGGTACGCAGTATTTT
CASSPDAQGTQYF
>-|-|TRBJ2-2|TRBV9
TGTGCCAGCAGCGTAGCGCCAACCACGACCGGGGAGCTGTTTTTT
CASSVAPTTTGELFF
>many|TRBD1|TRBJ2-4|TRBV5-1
TGCGCCAGCAGCCCCGGACAGGGCGCCATTCAGTACTTC
CASSPGQGAIQYF
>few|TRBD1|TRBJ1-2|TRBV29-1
TGCAGCGCGAGACTAGACCTCACGGACAGGGAGTACGGCTACACCTTC
CSARLDLTDREYGYTF
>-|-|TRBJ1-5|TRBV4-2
TGTGCCAGCAGCCAAGATATCGGGGATAGCAATCAGCCCCAGCATTTT
CASSQDIGDSNQPQHF
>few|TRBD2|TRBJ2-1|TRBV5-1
TGCGCCAGCAGCTTCTACGGACTAGCGGAAAACAATGAGCAGTTCTTC
CASSFYGLAENNEQFF
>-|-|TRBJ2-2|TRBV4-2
TGTGCCAGCAGCGGACCAACCACCGGGGAGCTGTTTTTT
CASSGPTTGELFF
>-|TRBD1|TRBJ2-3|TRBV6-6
TGTGCCAGCGGGACAGGGGGCCGGATAGGAGATACGCAGTATTTT
CASGTGGRIGDTQYF
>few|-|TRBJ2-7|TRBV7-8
TGTGCCAGCAGCTCCTCTAGGAATTCGGGGACCTACGAGCAGTACTTC
CASSSSRNSGTYEQYF
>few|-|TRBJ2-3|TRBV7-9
TGTGCCAGCAGCTCCGGACATTTTGAGTATTTT
CASSSGHFEYF
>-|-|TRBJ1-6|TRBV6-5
TGTGCCAGCAGTGACCCCCGGGGATTCCTCCACTTT
CASSDPRGFLHF